Below, 3 T cell receptor beta chains from the same sample are listed, as sequenced in a study of cytomegalovirus exposure and HLA in healthy donors. This PCR relied on a set of 60 Vbeta primers and 13 Jbeta primers. Some clones are missing from TCRdb's copy, which holds only in-frame ones; the method was immunoSEQ multiplex PCR. The table includes fewer than 250,000 clones, about four fifths detected once. The specimen sequenced was PBMCs. All receptors come from a man aged 25-45 years in good health and CMV-seronegative.

The rearrangement uses TRBV7-2 and TRBJ2-7; the D is unclear. The CDR3 consists of 13 residues. CDR1 SGHTA and CDR2 FQGNSA come from the germline V gene. The V end lost 5 bases, the J end lost 5 bases, and 13 bases lay between the germline ends. The CDR3 nucleotides read TGTGCCAGCAGCCCCCGGTTTCTCCACGAGCAGTACTTC. This sequence encodes CASSPRFLHEQYF.

The chain couples TRBV5-4 to TRBJ1-4, with a weak D call TRBD1 (6 bases). CDR3 length: 17 amino acids. Germline CDR1 and CDR2: SGHNT and YYREEE (reference sequence). Trimming left V 3 bases short and J 0 bases short, with 15 bases between. This chain's CDR3 is CASSSGGAGSTNEKLFF. CDR3 coding DNA: TGTGCCAGCAGCTCGGGGGGCGCGGGGTCAACTAATGAAAAACTGTTTTTT.

The genes are TRBV5-5 and TRBJ2-1; a possible D gene is TRBD1 (5 bases). Germline values: CDR1 SGHKS, CDR2 YYEKEE (reference sequence). The length of the CDR3 is 12 residues. V was trimmed by 4 bases and J by 9 bases, leaving 11 bases between them. The CDR3: CASSLKGFEQFF. For the CDR3, the DNA is TGTGCCAGCAGCCTCAAGGGGTTTGAGCAGTTCTTC.